What follows are 20 T cell receptor beta chains derived from one specimen sequenced in a study of T cell responses to AZD1222 COVID-19 vaccine. Only in-frame clones appear in the TCRdb table, and some are missing; sequencing was by immunoSEQ multiplex PCR. The sample records 180,000 or so clones, 90% to 95% being singletons. The sequencing here drew on peripheral blood, taken 28 days after the second AZD1222 dose. Receptors originate from an adult who received the AZD1222 COVID-19 vaccine.

This chain joins TRBV7-2 and TRBJ2-7; no clear D gene. This CDR3 is built from 12 residues. CDR1 SGHTA and CDR2 FQGNSA come from the germline V gene. The ends were cut back, 1 base at V and 6 bases at J, with 7 bases in the middle. The CDR3 nucleotides read TGTGCCAGCAGCTTAGTAGACGGCGAGCAGTACTTC. This gives the protein CASSLVDGEQYF.

V usage is TRBV30 and J usage is TRBJ2-2; D ambiguous. Trimming took 0 bases from V and 9 from J, leaving 8 bases between them. This CDR3 contains 12 residues. Germline CDR1 and CDR2: GTSNPN and SVGIG (reference sequence). CDR3 bases: TGTGCCTGGAGTGTACGTTATCGGGAGCTGTTTTTT. It yields the protein CAWSVRYRELFF.

V gene TRBV24-1 combines with J gene TRBJ2-3, with D uncertain. This CDR3 has 16 amino acids. V was pared by 5 bases and J by 4 bases, with 18 bases between. CDR1 and CDR2 from the germline V gene are KGHDR and SFDVKD. The CDR3 region is CATSAELSRSADTQYF. The CDR3 DNA follows: TGTGCCACCAGTGCCGAGTTAAGTAGGAGCGCAGATACGCAGTATTTT.

The chain employs TRBV7-9 and TRBJ1-3; D uncertain. The CDR3 is made up of 15 amino acids. Germline lookup yields CDR1 SEHNR and CDR2 FQNEAQ (reference sequence). V was pared by 7 bases and J by 3 bases, with 16 bases between. Here the CDR3 reads CASTTSGTIGNTIYF. CDR3 sequence (DNA): TGTGCCAGCACTACCTCGGGCACCATTGGAAACACCATATATTTT.

The DNA for the CDR3 is TGTGCCTGGAGTGATGGCAGCTTGAACACTGAAGCTTTCTTT. Its protein product is CAWSDGSLNTEAFF. The rearrangement links TRBV30 to TRBJ1-1; D gene unclear. The ends were cut back, 1 base at V and 0 bases at J, with 9 bases in the middle. Germline assignment: CDR1 GTSNPN and CDR2 SVGIG (reference sequence). The CDR3 has 14 residues.

The V gene is TRBV20-1, the J gene TRBJ1-1; TRBD1 agrees at 8 bases. CDR3 size: 14 residues. The germline V gene has CDR1 DFQATT and CDR2 SNEGSKA (reference sequence). V shed 3 bases, J shed 4 bases, and the junction held 7 bases outside the gene matches. The DNA of the CDR3 is TGCAGTGCTAGTGAGGCCAGGGGGCCCACTGAAGCTTTCTTT. This encodes CSASEARGPTEAFF.

The chain has TRBV19 and TRBJ2-2; 12 bases agree with TRBD1. This CDR3 region has 16 residues. V shed 5 bases, J shed 5 bases, and the junction held 6 bases outside the gene matches. CDR1 is LNHDA and CDR2 is SQIVND in the germline V gene (reference sequence). CDR3 bases: TGTGCCAGTAGTGCGGGACAGGGGGCAGGAACCGGGGAGCTGTTTTTT. This translates into CASSAGQGAGTGELFF.

The V call is TRBV28, the J call TRBJ2-2; TRBD2 agrees at 7 bases. The germline V gene encodes CDR1 MDHEN and CDR2 SYDVKM. This CDR3 is 16 amino acids long. V trimming: 3 bases; J trimming: 1 base; junction bases outside the gene matches: 5. CDR3 in DNA: TGTGCCAGCAGTTTGCCGGTAGCGGGGAACACCGGGGAGCTGTTTTTT. Its protein is CASSLPVAGNTGELFF.

The J gene is TRBJ1-1, the V gene TRBV21-1. TRBV21-1 is a known pseudogene. The CDR3 has 15 amino acids. CDR3 coding DNA: TGTGCCAGCAGCTTCCCCTTTGACGGATACACTGAAGCTTTCTTT. Its translation is CASSFPFDGYTEAFF.

The rearrangement links TRBV5-1 to TRBJ1-3, with no clear D. This CDR3 contains 14 residues. CDR1 and CDR2 from the germline V gene are SGHRS and YFSETQ. Trimming left V 1 base short and J 4 bases short, with 9 bases between. The chain's CDR3 is CASSLSGSGNTIYF. The CDR3 nucleotides are TGCGCCAGCAGCTTGTCGGGATCCGGAAACACCATATATTTT.

This chain links TRBV11-1 with TRBJ2-7; 14 positions agree with TRBD2. Germline trimming cut 4 bases from V and 2 bases from J; bases unmatched to any gene: 1. This CDR3 region has 15 residues. Looked up from germline, CDR1 is SGHAT and CDR2 is FQDESV (reference sequence). The CDR3 nucleotides are TGTGCCAGCAGCTCGGGACTAGCGGGAGCCTACGAGCAGTACTTC. It is translated as CASSSGLAGAYEQYF.

V usage is TRBV29-1 and J usage is TRBJ1-2; D unclear. This CDR3 region has 11 residues. CDR1 and CDR2 (germline): SQVTM, ANQGSEA. The V and J ends lost 7 bases and 3 bases respectively, with 9 bases between them. The CDR3 DNA reads TGCAGCGGAGAAGGGTACTATGGCTACACCTTC. As protein: CSGEGYYGYTF.

The genes are TRBV19 and TRBJ1-5; D might be TRBD1 (5 bases). The CDR3 is 16 amino acids. CDR1 LNHDA and CDR2 SQIVND come from the germline V gene (reference sequence). V shed 8 bases and J shed 0 bases, with 17 bases lying between them. CDR3 region: CASAVQGGHSNQPQHF. The CDR3 nucleotides read TGTGCCAGTGCCGTTCAGGGCGGTCATAGCAATCAGCCCCAGCATTTT.

This sequence joins TRBV6-5 and TRBJ2-1, with 10 bases lining up with TRBD2. Trimming cost V 2 bases and J 12 bases; bases outside gene matches: 10. Germline V gene data show CDR1 as MNHEY and CDR2 as SVGAGI. The CDR3 loop spans 15 amino acids. CDR3 amino acids: CASSYEAGGRSAQFF. The DNA for the CDR3 is TGTGCCAGCAGTTACGAAGCGGGAGGGAGATCGGCGCAGTTCTTC.

This rearrangement joins TRBV10-1 to TRBJ2-1; TRBD1 or TRBD2 may be the D gene (6 bases each). CDR1 and CDR2 (germline): WNHNN, SYGVQD (reference sequence). The CDR3 consists of 13 residues. V gave up 0 bases and J gave up 15 bases, with 15 bases separating them. The CDR3 nucleotides are TGCGCCAGCAGTGAGTCGTTAGGGGGGAGATGGTTCTTC. This encodes CASSESLGGRWFF.

The V gene is TRBV3-1 (or the pseudogene TRBV3-2), the J gene TRBJ2-7; 7 bases are shared with TRBD1. The germline gives CDR1 LGHDT, CDR2 YNNKEL (reference sequence). V shed 0 bases and J 2 bases; nucleotides not matched to a gene: 7. This CDR3 comprises 16 residues. The CDR3 reads CASSQDRTGETYEQYF. The DNA of the CDR3 is TGTGCCAGCAGCCAAGATAGGACAGGCGAGACCTACGAGCAGTACTTC.

The sample holds one count of this clone. At one of its ends the junction is not consistent with the germline gene, which may arise from a read error. The chain couples TRBV7-2 to TRBJ2-2; 8 bases are shared with TRBD2. The CDR3 is made up of 15 amino acids. The germline CDR1 and CDR2 sequences are SGHTA and FQGNSA. CDR3 sequence: CASSLARLATGELFF. The CDR3 DNA reads TGTGCCAGCAGCCTAGCTCGACTAGCGACCGGGGAGCTGTTTTTT.

The chain has TRBV9 and TRBJ2-3; D is undetermined. From germline, CDR1 is SGDLS and CDR2 YYNGEE. V was trimmed by 3 bases and J by 7 bases, leaving 9 bases between them. The CDR3 has 12 residues. The CDR3 nucleotides are TGTGCCAGCAGCGGAACAGAAAATACGCAGTATTTT. The encoded protein is CASSGTENTQYF.

The chain joins TRBV6-2 or TRBV6-3 to TRBJ2-7; weak D call: TRBD1 (5 bases). Germline assignment: CDR1 MNHEY and CDR2 SVGEGT. The CDR3 has 14 amino acids. V was clipped by 5 bases and J by 0 bases, with 11 bases between them. CDR3 sequence: CASSQQANSYEQYF. CDR3 DNA: TGTGCCAGCAGTCAACAGGCCAACTCCTACGAGCAGTACTTC.

The DNA for the CDR3 is TGTGCCAGCAGTCAACTAGCGGGGGAAGAGACCCAGTACTTC. Translating it yields CASSQLAGEETQYF. The chain links TRBV2 to TRBJ2-5; TRBD2 agrees at 11 bases. The CDR3 extends over 14 amino acids. Trimming at V came to 5 bases and at J to 3 bases, leaving 2 bases not matched to a gene. Germline-derived CDR1 and CDR2 are SNHLY and FYNNEI.